The clone carrying this T cell receptor (beta chain) occurred many times. Its antigen is not known. All patients were untreated before thyroid surgery. These data originate in a study of metastatic and nonmetastatic thyroid tumors. Study summary: Peripheral blood and tumor or nodule samples from malignant and benign thyroid patients were compared.

Study outcomes and limitations: Malignant thyroid tumors reportedly exceeded benign nodules significantly in TCR beta diversity, with the difference appearing in blood and tumor.

In the source study's methods: Across clinicopathological groups, CDR3 differences served as the basis for building a distant-metastasis classifier for papillary thyroid cancer. TCRdb used MiXCR to call clones anew from the PCR reads. The V and J calls reflect TCRdb's pipeline rather than the authors' work. Among around 16,000 clones, over 20% were seen once, and the ten largest hold 11%. Looked up from germline, CDR1 is LGHDT and CDR2 is YNNKEL (reference sequence). CDR3 length: 15 amino acids. V lost 4 bases, J lost 3 bases, and 12 bases lay in between. The chain combines TRBV3-1 with TRBJ1-4; D remains unclear. The clonotype was recovered from a male donor with papillary thyroid cancer or a benign thyroid nodule (not recorded which). Some clones in this sample may be carry-over from other donors' samples. Material for sequencing was blood. This CDR3 reads CASSRSEAANEKLFF. The DNA for the CDR3 is TGTGCCAGCAGCCGCTCCGAGGCAGCTAATGAAAAACTGTTTTTT.